These 25 T cell receptor beta chains came from one sample sequenced in a study of blood T cell repertoires in COVID-19. TCRdb's table, derived via immunoSEQ multiplex PCR, lists solely in-frame clones and lacks some. The sample consists of 110,000 or so clones, over 75% of them appearing once. The sample comprised peripheral blood. These TCRs come from a woman between 45 and 65 years old with acute or convalescent COVID-19.

This chain connects TRBV7-8 to TRBJ1-2, with 10 bases matching TRBD1. V shed 3 bases, J shed 5 bases, and the junction held 6 bases outside the gene matches. The CDR3 length is 15 residues. Germline lookup yields CDR1 SGHVS and CDR2 FQNEAQ. As DNA, the CDR3 is TGTGCCAGCAGCTTCCGGGACAGGGGACCTTATGGCTACACCTTC. Translation: CASSFRDRGPYGYTF.

This chain joins TRBV3-1 (or the pseudogene TRBV3-2) and TRBJ2-7; D call uncertain. Germline V gene sequence: CDR1 LGHDT, CDR2 YNNKEL (reference sequence). The CDR3 covers 18 residues. V was pared by 1 base and J by 6 bases, with 25 bases between. The chain's CDR3 is CASSQGGDIGYGYGEQYF. In nucleotides, the CDR3 is TGTGCCAGCAGCCAAGGCGGCGATATCGGTTACGGATACGGCGAGCAGTACTTC.

This chain joins TRBV19 and TRBJ1-5, with 8 bases matching TRBD1. From germline, CDR1 is LNHDA and CDR2 SQIVND (reference sequence). CDR3 length equals 18 residues. With V trimmed by 3 bases and J by 6 bases, 16 bases remained unmatched. The CDR3 sequence is CASSIGAQGGRWSQPQHF. For the CDR3, the DNA is TGTGCCAGTAGTATCGGGGCACAGGGGGGGAGGTGGAGTCAGCCCCAGCATTTT.

A few counts support this clone. The chain employs TRBV7-3 and TRBJ2-7; the D gene is possibly TRBD2 (5 bases). The CDR3 consists of 11 residues. The germline V gene has CDR1 SGHTA and CDR2 FQGTGA. Trimming cost V 3 bases and J 6 bases, with 6 bases left between them. The CDR3 region is CASSFGIEQYF. The CDR3 nucleotides read TGTGCCAGCAGCTTCGGGATCGAGCAGTACTTC.

V usage is TRBV30 and J usage is TRBJ2-5; maybe TRBD1 (6 bases). The germline V gene has CDR1 GTSNPN and CDR2 SVGIG (reference sequence). This CDR3 has 13 amino acids. V was pared by 0 bases and J by 14 bases, with 19 bases between. DNA for the CDR3: TGTGCCTGGAGTGTGGCAGAGCAGGGGTCAGGCTACTTC. The encoded protein is CAWSVAEQGSGYF.

This clone has a single count. The rearrangement uses TRBV19 and TRBJ2-7; 10 bases line up with TRBD1. The length of the CDR3 is 15 residues. Germline assignment: CDR1 LNHDA and CDR2 SQIVND (reference sequence). V was clipped by 4 bases and J by 6 bases; unmatched bases: 9. CDR3: CASSKGQGLRGEQYF. CDR3 coding DNA: TGTGCCAGTAGTAAGGGACAGGGGCTGAGAGGCGAGCAGTACTTC.

The rearrangement links TRBV6-6 to TRBJ1-1; D ambiguous. Germline-derived CDR1 and CDR2 are MNHNY and SVGAGI (reference sequence). V gave up 6 bases and J gave up 3 bases, with 17 bases separating them. The length of the CDR3 is 15 residues. The CDR3 reads CASSLAIAPHTEAFF. CDR3 DNA sequence: TGTGCCAGCAGCCTGGCAATAGCCCCACACACTGAAGCTTTCTTT.

This rearrangement joins TRBV5-5 to TRBJ2-7; D may be TRBD1 (6 bases). CDR1 is SGHKS, CDR2 YYEKEE, per germline (reference sequence). This CDR3 comprises 13 residues. V was trimmed by 7 bases and J by 6 bases, leaving 17 bases between them. The CDR3 loop reads CASARTDLSEQYF. DNA for the CDR3: TGTGCCAGCGCTAGGACAGATTTGAGCGAGCAGTACTTC.

A single count supports this clone. This chain links TRBV3-1 (or the pseudogene TRBV3-2) with TRBJ1-1, with 8 positions matching TRBD1. Germline assignment: CDR1 LGHDT and CDR2 YNNKEL (reference sequence). The CDR3 totals 16 residues. J was trimmed by 5 bases and V by 4 bases; bases with no gene match: 12. The CDR3 here is CASSPPGGRGQTEAFF. The CDR3 DNA is TGTGCCAGCAGCCCCCCGGGCGGCAGGGGGCAAACTGAAGCTTTCTTT.

V gene TRBV5-8 combines with J gene TRBJ1-5; no definite D call. Germline V gene lookup returns CDR1 SGHTS and CDR2 YDEGEE. Trimming took 0 bases from V and 0 from J, leaving 16 bases between them. The CDR3 length is 18 residues. The CDR3 nucleotides read TGTGCCAGCAGCTTGGCTCGGATGCGGGGAGATAGCAATCAGCCCCAGCATTTT. This codes for CASSLARMRGDSNQPQHF. The full variable domain, completed using reference TRBV5-8 and TRBJ1-5, is EAGVTQSPTHLIKTRGQQATLRCSPISGHTSVYWYQQALGLGLQFLLWYDEGEERNRGNFPPRFSGRQFPNYSSELNVNALELEDSALYLCASSLARMRGDSNQPQHFGDGTRLSIL.

This clone occurred a few times. The J gene is TRBJ2-3, the V gene TRBV18; TRBD1 is a possible D gene (5 bases). The CDR3 has 18 residues. CDR1 and CDR2 from the germline V gene are KGHSH and LQKENI. V was clipped by 0 bases and J by 2 bases, with 18 bases between them. This chain's CDR3 is CASSPPRRATELTDTQYF. The CDR3 nucleotides read TGTGCCAGCTCACCACCTCGACGCGCGACAGAACTCACAGATACGCAGTATTTT. Based on the CDR3 plus reference TRBV18 and TRBJ2-3, the full variable domain is NAGVMQNPRHLVRRRGQEARLRCSPMKGHSHVYWYRQLPEEGLKFMVYLQKENIIDESGMPKERFSAEFPKEGPSILRIQQVVRGDSAAYFCASSPPRRATELTDTQYFGPGTRLTVL.

V is TRBV2 and J is TRBJ1-4; D is undetermined. This CDR3 is built from 14 residues. Germline V gives CDR1 SNHLY, CDR2 FYNNEI. The V and J ends lost 7 bases and 7 bases respectively, with 16 bases between them. The CDR3 spells CASNQRGTSEKLFF. CDR3 nucleotide sequence: TGTGCCAGCAACCAGAGAGGTACGAGTGAAAAACTGTTTTTT.

This rearrangement joins TRBV10-3 to TRBJ1-1; D not resolved. Germline loops: CDR1 ENHRY, CDR2 SYGVKD. The CDR3 loop spans 13 amino acids. V was trimmed by 6 bases and J by 1 base, leaving 9 bases between them. The CDR3 reads CAIREGGNTEAFF. The CDR3, as DNA: TGTGCCATCAGGGAGGGCGGGAACACTGAAGCTTTCTTT.

The rearrangement joins TRBV9 to TRBJ2-2; 8 nucleotides align to TRBD2. The germline gives CDR1 SGDLS, CDR2 YYNGEE. The CDR3 runs 16 residues. The ends lost 1 base at V and 4 bases at J; junction bases unmatched: 6. CDR3 nucleotide sequence: TGTGCCAGCAGCGTAATGTCGGGGGGGCCCACCGGGGAGCTGTTTTTT. It yields the protein CASSVMSGGPTGELFF.

The sample holds a few counts of this clone. The chain is built from TRBV7-9 and TRBJ1-5, with D unresolved. The germline V gene encodes CDR1 SEHNR and CDR2 FQNEAQ (reference sequence). V was trimmed by 5 bases and J by 4 bases, leaving 9 bases between them. The CDR3 loop spans 13 amino acids. CDR3 DNA: TGTGCCAGCAGCACGCGTAGAAATCAGCCCCAGCATTTT. Protein: CASSTRRNQPQHF.

This clone showed up just a few times. J is TRBJ1-6 and V is TRBV30, with unresolved D. The germline gives CDR1 GTSNPN, CDR2 SVGIG (reference sequence). This CDR3 has 12 amino acids. V was clipped by 5 bases and J by 7 bases, with 9 bases between them. CDR3 coding DNA: TGTGCCTGGGGGAAGAGAAATTCACCCCTCCACTTT. As protein: CAWGKRNSPLHF.

This chain joins TRBV5-4 and TRBJ1-1, with a possible D match to TRBD1 (6 bases). The V end was cut by 1 base, the J end by 2 bases, with 9 bases between. The CDR3 is 14 amino acids. CDR1 SGHNT and CDR2 YYREEE come from the germline V gene (reference sequence). This CDR3 reads CASSLQGPNTEAFF. The CDR3 DNA is TGTGCCAGCAGCTTGCAGGGGCCCAACACTGAAGCTTTCTTT.

This clone was counted only a few times. This chain joins TRBV5-6 and TRBJ2-3; the match to TRBD2 covers 11 bases. The CDR3 consists of 15 residues. The trim removed 4 bases at V and 3 bases at J, leaving 4 bases unmatched. Per germline, CDR1 SGHDT and CDR2 YYEEEE. CDR3 coding DNA: TGTGCCAGCAGCCCGGCTAGCGGGGGGACAGATACGCAGTATTTT. Its translation: CASSPASGGTDTQYF.

The gene calls are TRBV7-9 and TRBJ2-7, with D unclear. This CDR3 is 12 amino acids long. Trimming left V 3 bases short and J 6 bases short, with 9 bases between. CDR1 is SEHNR and CDR2 is FQNEAQ in the germline V gene (reference sequence). The CDR3 bases are TGTGCCAGCAGCTTTATAGCTGGCGAGCAGTACTTC. This sequence encodes CASSFIAGEQYF. Combining the CDR3 with reference TRBV7-9 and TRBJ2-7 gives the whole variable domain DTGVSQNPRHKITKRGQNVTFRCDPISEHNRLYWYRQTLGQGPEFLTYFQNEAQLEKSRLLSDRFSAERPKGSFSTLEIQRTEQGDSAMYLCASSFIAGEQYFGPGTRLTVT.

The V and J genes are TRBV30 and TRBJ1-5, with TRBD1 as a possible D gene (6 bases). V was clipped by 1 base and J by 5 bases, with 9 bases between them. CDR1 GTSNPN and CDR2 SVGIG come from the germline V gene (reference sequence). This CDR3 spans 13 amino acids. DNA for the CDR3: TGTGCCTGGAGTGGGCAGGGGTATCAGCCCCAGCATTTT. Amino acids: CAWSGQGYQPQHF.

The rearrangement joins TRBV19 to TRBJ1-6, with 7 nucleotides matching TRBD1. The CDR3 runs to 15 residues. CDR1 LNHDA and CDR2 SQIVND come from the germline V gene (reference sequence). Trimming took 7 bases from V and 2 from J; bases not matched to a gene: 5. The CDR3 protein is CASTTGFAYNSPLHF. The CDR3 coding sequence is TGTGCCAGTACGACAGGGTTCGCCTATAATTCACCCCTCCACTTT. Using reference TRBV19 and TRBJ1-6 for the parts outside the CDR3, the full variable domain is DGGITQSPKYLFRKEGQNVTLSCEQNLNHDAMYWYRQDPGQGLRLIYYSQIVNDFQKGDIAEGYSVSREKKESFPLTVTSAQKNPTAFYLCASTTGFAYNSPLHFGNGTRLTVT.

The chain combines TRBV5-1 with TRBJ1-1, with D hard to call. Germline V gives CDR1 SGHRS, CDR2 YFSETQ. V shed 2 bases and J shed 4 bases, with 12 bases lying between them. The CDR3 is 14 residues long. CDR3 in DNA: TGCGCCAGCAGCTTAGTCGACACGACCACTGAAGCTTTCTTT. Protein sequence: CASSLVDTTTEAFF.

The chain uses TRBV7-8 and TRBJ2-7, with a tentative D call TRBD2 (5 bases). Trimming shortened V by 3 bases and J by 3 bases, and 9 bases separated the two germline ends. This CDR3 region has 13 residues. Germline CDR1 is SGHVS and CDR2 is FQNEAQ. The CDR3 bases are TGTGCCAGCAGCTTCGGACTCAGCTACGAGCAGTACTTC. It is translated as CASSFGLSYEQYF.

V gene TRBV19 combines with J gene TRBJ1-2; D unclear. The CDR3 spans 17 residues. Germline CDR1 LNHDA, CDR2 SQIVND (reference sequence). V lost 7 bases and J 2 bases, leaving 23 bases between the germline ends. The CDR3 loop is CASTLDASVGRNYGYTF. For the CDR3, the DNA is TGTGCCAGTACCCTAGATGCCTCGGTCGGTCGCAACTATGGCTACACCTTC.

CDR3: CASSSSGNTEAFF. CDR3 in DNA: TGTGCCAGCAGTTCCTCGGGGAACACTGAAGCTTTCTTT. V usage is TRBV12-3 or TRBV12-4 and J usage is TRBJ1-1; no definite D call. The CDR3 has 13 residues. The V end lost 4 bases, the J end lost 1 base, and 7 bases lay between the germline ends.